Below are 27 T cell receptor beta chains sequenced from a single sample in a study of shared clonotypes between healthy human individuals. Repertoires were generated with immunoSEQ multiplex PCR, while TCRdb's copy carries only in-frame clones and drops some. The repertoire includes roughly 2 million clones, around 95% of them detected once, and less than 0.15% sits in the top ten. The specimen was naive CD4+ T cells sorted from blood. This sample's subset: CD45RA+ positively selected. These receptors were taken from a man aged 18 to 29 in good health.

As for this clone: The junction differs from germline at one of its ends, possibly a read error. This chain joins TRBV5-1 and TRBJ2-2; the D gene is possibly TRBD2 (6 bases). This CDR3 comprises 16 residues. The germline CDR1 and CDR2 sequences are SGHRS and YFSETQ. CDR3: CASRLALAPYTGELFF. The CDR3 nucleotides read TGCGCCAGCAGGTTGGCGCTAGCGCCGTACACCGGGGAGCTGTTTTTT.

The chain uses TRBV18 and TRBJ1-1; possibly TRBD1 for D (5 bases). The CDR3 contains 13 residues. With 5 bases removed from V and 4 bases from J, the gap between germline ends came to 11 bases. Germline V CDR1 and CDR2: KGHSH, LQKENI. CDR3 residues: CASSSSRVTEAFF. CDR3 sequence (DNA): TGTGCCAGCTCATCGAGCAGGGTCACTGAAGCTTTCTTT.

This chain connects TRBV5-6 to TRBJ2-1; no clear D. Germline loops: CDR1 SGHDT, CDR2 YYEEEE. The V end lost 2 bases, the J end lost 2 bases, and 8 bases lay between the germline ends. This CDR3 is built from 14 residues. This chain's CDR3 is CASSFGPTYNEQFF. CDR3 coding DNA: TGTGCCAGCAGCTTCGGACCAACCTACAATGAGCAGTTCTTC.

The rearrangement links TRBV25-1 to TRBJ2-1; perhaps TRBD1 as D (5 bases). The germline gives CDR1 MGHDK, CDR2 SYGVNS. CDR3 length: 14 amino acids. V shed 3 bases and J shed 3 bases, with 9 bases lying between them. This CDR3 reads CASSDPQDYNEQFF. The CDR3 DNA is TGTGCCAGCAGTGACCCACAGGACTACAATGAGCAGTTCTTC.

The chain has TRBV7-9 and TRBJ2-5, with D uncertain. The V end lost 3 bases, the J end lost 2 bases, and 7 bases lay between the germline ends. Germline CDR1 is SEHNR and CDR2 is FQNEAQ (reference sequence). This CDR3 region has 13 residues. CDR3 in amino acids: CASSFGVQETQYF. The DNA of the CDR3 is TGTGCCAGCAGCTTTGGAGTTCAAGAGACCCAGTACTTC.

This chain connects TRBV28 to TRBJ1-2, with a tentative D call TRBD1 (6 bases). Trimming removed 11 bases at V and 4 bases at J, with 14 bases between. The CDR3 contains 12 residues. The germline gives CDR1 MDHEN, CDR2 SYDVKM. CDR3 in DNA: TGTGCCGAGGGGGGTTCGGTCTATGGCTACACCTTC. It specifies CAEGGSVYGYTF.

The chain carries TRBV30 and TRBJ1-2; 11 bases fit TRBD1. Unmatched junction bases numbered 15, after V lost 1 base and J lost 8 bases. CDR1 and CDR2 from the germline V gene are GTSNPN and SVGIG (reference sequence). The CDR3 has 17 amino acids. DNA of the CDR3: TGTGCCTGGAGTGGTCCCGGACAGGGGGCCTTAAGGAGAGGCTACACCTTC. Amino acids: CAWSGPGQGALRRGYTF.

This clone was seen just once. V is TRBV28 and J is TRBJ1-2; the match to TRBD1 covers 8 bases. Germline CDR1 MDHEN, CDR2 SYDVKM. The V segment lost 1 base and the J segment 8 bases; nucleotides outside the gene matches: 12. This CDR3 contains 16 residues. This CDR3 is CASSLSPSQGAGGYTF. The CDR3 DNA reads TGTGCCAGCAGTTTATCCCCGTCGCAGGGGGCGGGAGGCTACACCTTC.

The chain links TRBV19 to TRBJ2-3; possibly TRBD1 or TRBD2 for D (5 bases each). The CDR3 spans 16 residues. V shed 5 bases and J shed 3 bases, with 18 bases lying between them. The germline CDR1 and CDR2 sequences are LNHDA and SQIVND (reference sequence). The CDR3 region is CASSPGFSGPTDTQYF. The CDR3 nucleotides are TGTGCCAGTAGTCCCGGGTTTTCGGGGCCGACAGATACGCAGTATTTT.

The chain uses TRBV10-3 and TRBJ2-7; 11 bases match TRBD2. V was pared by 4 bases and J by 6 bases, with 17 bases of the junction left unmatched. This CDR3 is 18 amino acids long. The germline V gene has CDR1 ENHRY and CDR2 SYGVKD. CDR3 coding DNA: TGTGCCATCAGTGGGGGGGTAGCGGGAGGGCCCACCAAAGGCGAGCAGTACTTC. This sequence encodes CAISGGVAGGPTKGEQYF.

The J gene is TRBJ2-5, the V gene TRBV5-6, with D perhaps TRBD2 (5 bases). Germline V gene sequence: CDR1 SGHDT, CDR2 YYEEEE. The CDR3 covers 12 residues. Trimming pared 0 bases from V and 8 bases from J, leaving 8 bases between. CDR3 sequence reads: CASSLEEATQYF. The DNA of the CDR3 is TGTGCCAGCAGCTTGGAGGAGGCAACCCAGTACTTC.

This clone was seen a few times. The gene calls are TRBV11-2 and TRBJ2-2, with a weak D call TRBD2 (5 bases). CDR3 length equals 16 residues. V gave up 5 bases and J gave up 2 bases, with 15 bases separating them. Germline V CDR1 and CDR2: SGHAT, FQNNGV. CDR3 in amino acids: CASSPYASLNTGELFF. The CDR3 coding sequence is TGTGCCAGCAGCCCGTACGCTAGCCTTAACACCGGGGAGCTGTTTTTT.

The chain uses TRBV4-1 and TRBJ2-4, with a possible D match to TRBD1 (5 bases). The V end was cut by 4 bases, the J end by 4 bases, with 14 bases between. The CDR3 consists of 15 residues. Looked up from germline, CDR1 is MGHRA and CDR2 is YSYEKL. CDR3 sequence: CASSLGSAGKNIQYF. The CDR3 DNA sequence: TGCGCCAGCAGCCTTGGATCTGCAGGGAAAAACATTCAGTACTTC.

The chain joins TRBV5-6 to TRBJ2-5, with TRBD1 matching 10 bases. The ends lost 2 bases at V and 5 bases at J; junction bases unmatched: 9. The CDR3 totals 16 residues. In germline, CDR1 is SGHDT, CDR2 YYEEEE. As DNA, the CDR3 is TGTGCCAGCAGCTTCAATCCGGGACAGGGGTTGGAGACCCAGTACTTC. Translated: CASSFNPGQGLETQYF.

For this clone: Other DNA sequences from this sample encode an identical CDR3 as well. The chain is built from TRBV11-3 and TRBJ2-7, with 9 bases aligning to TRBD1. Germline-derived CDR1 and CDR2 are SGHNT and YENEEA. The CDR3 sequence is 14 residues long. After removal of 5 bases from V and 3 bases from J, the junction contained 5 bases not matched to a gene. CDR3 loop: CASSPTGGSYEQYF. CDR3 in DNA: TGTGCCAGCAGCCCAACAGGGGGCAGCTACGAGCAGTACTTC.

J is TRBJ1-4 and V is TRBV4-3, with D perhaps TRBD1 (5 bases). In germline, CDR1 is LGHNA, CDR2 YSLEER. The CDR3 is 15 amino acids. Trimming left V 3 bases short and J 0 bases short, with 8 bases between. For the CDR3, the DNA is TGCGCCAGCAGCCAGGGGCAGGCAACTAATGAAAAACTGTTTTTT. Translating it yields CASSQGQATNEKLFF.

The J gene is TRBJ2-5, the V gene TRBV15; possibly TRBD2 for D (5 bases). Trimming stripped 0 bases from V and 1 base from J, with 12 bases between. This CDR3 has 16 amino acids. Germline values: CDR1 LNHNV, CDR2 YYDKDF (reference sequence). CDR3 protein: CATSREGSFPQETQYF. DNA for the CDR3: TGTGCCACCAGCAGAGAGGGGAGCTTCCCCCAAGAGACCCAGTACTTC.

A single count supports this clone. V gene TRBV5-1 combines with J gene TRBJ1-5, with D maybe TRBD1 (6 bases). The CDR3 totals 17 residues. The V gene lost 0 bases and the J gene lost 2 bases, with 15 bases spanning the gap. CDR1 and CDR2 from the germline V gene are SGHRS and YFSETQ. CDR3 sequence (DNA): TGCGCCAGCAGCTTGGGTACAGGGAAAGGTGGCAATCAGCCCCAGCATTTT. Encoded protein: CASSLGTGKGGNQPQHF.

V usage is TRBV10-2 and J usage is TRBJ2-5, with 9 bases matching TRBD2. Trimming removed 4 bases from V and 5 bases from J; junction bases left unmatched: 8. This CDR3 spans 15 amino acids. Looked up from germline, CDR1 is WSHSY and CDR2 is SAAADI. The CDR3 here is CASSVGLAYIETQYF. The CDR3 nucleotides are TGCGCCAGCAGTGTAGGACTAGCGTATATTGAGACCCAGTACTTC.

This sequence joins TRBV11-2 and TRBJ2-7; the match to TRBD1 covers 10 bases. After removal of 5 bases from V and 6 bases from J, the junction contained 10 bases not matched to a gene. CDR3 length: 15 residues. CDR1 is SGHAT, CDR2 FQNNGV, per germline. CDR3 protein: CASSATGTGVREQYF. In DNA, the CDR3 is TGTGCCAGCAGCGCGACGGGGACAGGGGTTCGCGAGCAGTACTTC.

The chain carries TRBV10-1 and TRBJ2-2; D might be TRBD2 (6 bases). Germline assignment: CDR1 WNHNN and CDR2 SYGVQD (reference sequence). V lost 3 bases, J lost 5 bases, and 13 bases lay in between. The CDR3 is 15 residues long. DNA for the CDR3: TGCGCCAGCAGTGAAAGCAGGGCGGGGACCGGGGAGCTGTTTTTT. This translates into CASSESRAGTGELFF.

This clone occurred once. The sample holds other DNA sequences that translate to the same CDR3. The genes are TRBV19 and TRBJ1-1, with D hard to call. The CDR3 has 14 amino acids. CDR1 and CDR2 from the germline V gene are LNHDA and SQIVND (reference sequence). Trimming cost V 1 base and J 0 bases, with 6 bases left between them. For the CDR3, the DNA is TGTGCCAGTAGTATAGGGGGAGTGAACACTGAAGCTTTCTTT. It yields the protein CASSIGGVNTEAFF.

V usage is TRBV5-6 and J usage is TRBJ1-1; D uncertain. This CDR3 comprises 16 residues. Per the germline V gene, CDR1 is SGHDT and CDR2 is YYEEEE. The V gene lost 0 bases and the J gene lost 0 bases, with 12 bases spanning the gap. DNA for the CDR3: TGTGCCAGCAGCTTGGGGATCAAGCTCCTGAACACTGAAGCTTTCTTT. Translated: CASSLGIKLLNTEAFF.

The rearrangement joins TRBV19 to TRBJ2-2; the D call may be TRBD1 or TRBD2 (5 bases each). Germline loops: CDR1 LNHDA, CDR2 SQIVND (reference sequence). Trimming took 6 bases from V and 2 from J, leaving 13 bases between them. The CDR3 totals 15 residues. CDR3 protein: CASRKRDRNTGELFF. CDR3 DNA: TGTGCCAGTAGGAAAAGGGACCGAAACACCGGGGAGCTGTTTTTT.

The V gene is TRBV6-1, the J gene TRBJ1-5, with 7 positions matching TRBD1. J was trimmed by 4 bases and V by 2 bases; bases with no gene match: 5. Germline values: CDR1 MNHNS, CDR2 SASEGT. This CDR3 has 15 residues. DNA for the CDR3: TGTGCCAGCAGTGAAAGACAGGGCTCAAATCAGCCCCAGCATTTT. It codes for CASSERQGSNQPQHF.

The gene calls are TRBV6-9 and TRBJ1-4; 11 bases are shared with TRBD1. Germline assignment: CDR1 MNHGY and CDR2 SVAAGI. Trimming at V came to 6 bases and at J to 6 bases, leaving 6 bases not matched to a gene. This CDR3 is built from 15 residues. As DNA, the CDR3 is TGTGCCAGCAGGCCCCCGGGACAGGGGGATGAAAAACTGTTTTTT. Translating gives CASRPPGQGDEKLFF.

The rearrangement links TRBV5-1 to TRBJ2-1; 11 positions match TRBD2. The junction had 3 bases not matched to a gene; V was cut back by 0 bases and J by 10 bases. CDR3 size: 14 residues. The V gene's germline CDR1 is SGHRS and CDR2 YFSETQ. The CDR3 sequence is CASSLVPSGGEQFF. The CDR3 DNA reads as TGCGCCAGCAGCTTGGTCCCTAGCGGGGGGGAGCAGTTCTTC.